The 26 T cell receptor beta chains in this list originate from one sample, sequenced in a study of CXCR3-negative and CXCR3-positive naive CD8 T cells. Study-level results: Researchers report that CXCR3-positive naive cells carry more hydrophobic TRB CDR3s than CXCR3-negative naive cells.

UMI-labeled TRB cDNA libraries were prepared by 5' RACE. TCRdb reprocessed the 5' RACE reads and reports one entry per CDR3 protein, with no DNA. Its table lists 5,700 or so distinct CDR3 sequences. Antigen specificity for these receptors is unknown. The sample consisted of naive CXCR3+ CD8+ T cells from blood. Subset of the sample: CD45RO-CCR7+CD27+CD95- naive CD8+ T cells expressing CXCR3 (TNR3+). All receptors derive from a human donor in good health. Some clones in this sample may be carry-over from other donors' samples.

By frequency, this clonotype is medium-sized (0.01 to 0.1%). The chain recombines TRBV12-3 or TRBV12-4 with TRBJ2-1; TCRdb picks TRBD2, but there is no DNA to check that call. CDR3 length: 16 residues. CDR3 sequence: CASRGEPGLAYNEQFF.

The rearrangement joins TRBV6-5 to TRBJ2-7; TCRdb selects TRBD1, and the lack of DNA leaves this call unchecked. In germline, CDR1 is MNHEY, CDR2 SVGAGI. This CDR3 region has 12 residues. The CDR3 loop is CASSSQGAEQYF.

The J gene is TRBJ2-2, the V gene TRBV7-8; TCRdb outputs TRBD1, but without DNA this stays unchecked. The CDR3 contains 15 residues. Germline values: CDR1 SGHVS, CDR2 FQNEAQ. CDR3 protein: CASSGRTGDTGELFF.

This clonotype is medium-sized (0.01 to 0.1%) by frequency. The gene calls are TRBV25-1 and TRBJ2-7; without DNA, the TCRdb call of TRBD2 cannot be checked. This CDR3 is 18 amino acids long. Germline assignment: CDR1 MGHDK and CDR2 SYGVNS. This CDR3 is CASSEYGQREIWGYEQYF.

This rearrangement joins TRBV14 to TRBJ1-6. The CDR3 contains 14 residues. CDR1 and CDR2 from the germline V gene are SGHDN and FVKESK. CDR3 protein: CASSQGTAVTPLHF.

By frequency, this clonotype is medium-sized (0.01 to 0.1%). V usage is TRBV29-1 and J usage is TRBJ2-7; the TCRdb D gene call, TRBD1, has no DNA to confirm it. Germline V gene sequence: CDR1 SQVTM, CDR2 ANQGSEA. This CDR3 has 12 residues. CDR3: CSVAGGAEEQYF.

CDR3 loop: CASSLAGSGNRYEQYF. The chain employs TRBV5-1 and TRBJ2-7; the D call of TRBD2 rests on TCRdb alone, since no DNA is present to check it. The germline CDR1 and CDR2 sequences are SGHRS and YFSETQ. The CDR3 has 16 amino acids. The complete variable domain, with remaining parts taken from reference TRBV5-1 and TRBJ2-7, reads KAGVTQTPRYLIKTRGQQVTLSCSPISGHRSVSWYQQTPGQGLQFLFEYFSETQRNKGNFPGRFSGRQFSNSRSEMNVSTLELGDSALYLCASSLAGSGNRYEQYFGPGTRLTVT.

The genes are TRBV20-1 and TRBJ2-7. The CDR3 is made up of 13 amino acids. CDR1 and CDR2 from the germline V gene are DFQATT and SNEGSKA (reference sequence). CDR3: CSARGAHTYEQYF.

This clonotype is called medium-sized based on its frequency. V gene TRBV6-6 combines with J gene TRBJ2-3; lacking DNA, the TRBD2 call made by TCRdb goes unchecked. The CDR3 covers 18 residues. Germline V lookup: CDR1 MNHNY, CDR2 SVGAGI (reference sequence). CDR3 amino acids: CASSHVLTSATGTDTQYF.

The genes are TRBV11-3 and TRBJ1-2. The CDR3 has 11 amino acids. Germline lookup yields CDR1 SGHNT and CDR2 YENEEA. The CDR3 loop is CASSDTFGYTF.

Frequency places this clonotype as medium-sized. This chain uses TRBV10-3 with TRBJ1-5. This CDR3 is 13 amino acids long. CDR1 and CDR2 (germline): ENHRY, SYGVKD. The CDR3 here is CAIRDDSNQPQHF.

V and J are TRBV20-1 and TRBJ2-1; TCRdb proposes TRBD1, but this gene call is untestable without DNA. The germline V gene has CDR1 DFQATT and CDR2 SNEGSKA (reference sequence). The CDR3 extends over 16 amino acids. This CDR3 is CSATPLLGSAFGEQFF.

This clonotype is classed as medium-sized by frequency. The genes are TRBV27 and TRBJ1-1. Germline V gene lookup returns CDR1 MNHEY and CDR2 SMNVEV (reference sequence). The CDR3 covers 13 residues. CDR3 loop: CASSYSQNTEAFF.

The chain uses TRBV13 and TRBJ2-1; TCRdb selects TRBD1, and the lack of DNA leaves this call unchecked. Germline CDR1 is PRHDT and CDR2 is FYEKMQ (reference sequence). The CDR3 is made up of 15 amino acids. The CDR3 sequence is CASSYGRGGYNEQFF.

Frequency places this clonotype as medium-sized. This chain uses TRBV2 with TRBJ1-1; TCRdb's assignment of TRBD1 cannot be checked, as there is no DNA. From germline, CDR1 is SNHLY and CDR2 FYNNEI. The CDR3 covers 13 residues. This CDR3 reads CASSDRGGTEAFF.

V usage is TRBV29-1 and J usage is TRBJ1-2. Germline V gives CDR1 SQVTM, CDR2 ANQGSEA. This CDR3 contains 12 residues. The CDR3 sequence: CGVDGGRDGYTF.

The CDR3 spells CASLSNDGYTF. The chain joins TRBV6-5 to TRBJ1-2. CDR1 is MNHEY, CDR2 SVGAGI, per germline. The CDR3 contains 11 residues.

This clonotype ranks as medium-sized in terms of frequency. The chain links TRBV20-1 to TRBJ2-7; as DNA is missing, the TRBD2 call by TCRdb cannot be tested. Germline CDR1 DFQATT, CDR2 SNEGSKA (reference sequence). CDR3 length: 14 residues. The CDR3 sequence: CSAKVAENFHEQYF.

The rearrangement uses TRBV28 and TRBJ1-6. Germline assignment: CDR1 MDHEN and CDR2 SYDVKM. This CDR3 comprises 13 residues. CDR3 in amino acids: CASKRGYNSPLHF.

V is TRBV7-2 and J is TRBJ2-3; the TCRdb call, TRBD2, lacks DNA for checking. There are 14 residues in the CDR3. Germline CDR1 reads SGHTA; CDR2 reads FQGNSA. CDR3 sequence: CASARTSSTDTQYF.

The chain has TRBV4-3 and TRBJ2-2; TCRdb's assignment of TRBD1 cannot be checked, as there is no DNA. The CDR3 length is 13 residues. CDR1 and CDR2 (germline): LGHNA, YSLEER. The chain's CDR3 is CASSQDRAGELFF.

This rearrangement joins TRBV29-1 to TRBJ1-3. CDR1 SQVTM and CDR2 ANQGSEA come from the germline V gene. CDR3 length equals 15 residues. CDR3 sequence: CSVEDHGQPGNTIYF.

By frequency, this clonotype registers medium-sized (0.01 to 0.1%). This sequence joins TRBV29-1 and TRBJ2-5. CDR1 and CDR2 (germline): SQVTM, ANQGSEA. This CDR3 contains 13 residues. CDR3: CSVEAGFVETQYF.

Frequency places this clonotype as medium-sized (0.01 to 0.1%). This chain links TRBV21-1 with TRBJ2-7; TCRdb calls TRBD2, which cannot be checked without DNA. TRBV21-1 is flagged as a pseudogene. The CDR3 length is 15 residues. The CDR3 reads CASSKRTSGRCEQYF.

The chain couples TRBV4-3 to TRBJ2-2; TCRdb outputs TRBD1, but without DNA this stays unchecked. The germline gives CDR1 LGHNA, CDR2 YSLEER. There are 18 residues in the CDR3. CDR3 loop: CASSQDHRQGRRTGELFF.

The chain combines TRBV5-1 with TRBJ1-1; TCRdb's D gene call, TRBD1, goes unchecked for lack of DNA. Germline-derived CDR1 and CDR2 are SGHRS and YFSETQ. This CDR3 contains 14 residues. The CDR3 here is CASSLWGENTEAFF.